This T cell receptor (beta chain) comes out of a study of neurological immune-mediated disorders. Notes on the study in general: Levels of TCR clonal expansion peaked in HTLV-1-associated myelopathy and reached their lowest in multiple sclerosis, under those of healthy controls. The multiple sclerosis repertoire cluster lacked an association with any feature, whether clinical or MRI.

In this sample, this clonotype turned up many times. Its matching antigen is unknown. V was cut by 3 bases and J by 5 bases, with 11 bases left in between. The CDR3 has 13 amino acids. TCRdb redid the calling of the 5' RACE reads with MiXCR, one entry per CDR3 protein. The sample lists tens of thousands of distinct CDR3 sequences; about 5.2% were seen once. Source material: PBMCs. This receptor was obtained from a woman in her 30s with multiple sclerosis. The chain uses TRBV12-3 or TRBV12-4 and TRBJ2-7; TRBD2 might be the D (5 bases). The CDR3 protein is CASSLGRRNEQYF. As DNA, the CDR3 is TGTGCCAGCAGTTTGGGGAGACGAAACGAGCAGTACTTC.